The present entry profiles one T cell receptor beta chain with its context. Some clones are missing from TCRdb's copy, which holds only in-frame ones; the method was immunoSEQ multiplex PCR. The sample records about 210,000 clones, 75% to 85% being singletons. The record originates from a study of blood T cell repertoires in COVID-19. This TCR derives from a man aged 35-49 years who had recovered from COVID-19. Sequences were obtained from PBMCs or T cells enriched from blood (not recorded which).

The CDR3 region is CASSDGGNTEAFF. CDR3 sequence (DNA): TGCGCCAGCAGCGATGGGGGCAACACTGAAGCTTTCTTT. V is TRBV5-1 and J is TRBJ1-1; D is possibly TRBD1 (6 bases). V was shortened by 4 bases and J by 2 bases, with 9 bases between the two germline ends. The CDR3 runs to 13 residues. Per germline, CDR1 SGHRS and CDR2 YFSETQ.